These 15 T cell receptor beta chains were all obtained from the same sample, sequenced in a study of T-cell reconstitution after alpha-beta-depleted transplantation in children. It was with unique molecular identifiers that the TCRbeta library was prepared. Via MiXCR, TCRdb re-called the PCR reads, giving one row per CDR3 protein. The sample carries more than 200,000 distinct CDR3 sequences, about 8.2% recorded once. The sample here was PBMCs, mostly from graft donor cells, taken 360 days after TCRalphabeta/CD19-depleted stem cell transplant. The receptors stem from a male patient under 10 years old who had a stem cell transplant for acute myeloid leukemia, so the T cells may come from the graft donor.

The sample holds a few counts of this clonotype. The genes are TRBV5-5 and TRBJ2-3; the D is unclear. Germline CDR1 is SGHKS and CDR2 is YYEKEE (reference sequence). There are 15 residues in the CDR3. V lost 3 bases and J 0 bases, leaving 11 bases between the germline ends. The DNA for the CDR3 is TGTGCCAGCAGCTCTCTACGGTTAAGCACAGATACGCAGTATTTT. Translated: CASSSLRLSTDTQYF.

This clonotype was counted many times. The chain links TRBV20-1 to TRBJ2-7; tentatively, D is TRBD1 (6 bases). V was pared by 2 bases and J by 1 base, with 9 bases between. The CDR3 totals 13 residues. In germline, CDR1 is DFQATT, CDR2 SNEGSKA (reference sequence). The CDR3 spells CSARTGPSYEQYF. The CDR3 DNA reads TGCAGTGCTAGAACAGGGCCGTCCTACGAGCAGTACTTC.

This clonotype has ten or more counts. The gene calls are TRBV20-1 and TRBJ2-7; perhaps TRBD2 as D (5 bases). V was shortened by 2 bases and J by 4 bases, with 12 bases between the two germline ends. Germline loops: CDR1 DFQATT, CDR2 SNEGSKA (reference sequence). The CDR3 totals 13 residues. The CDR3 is CSARQADPYEQYF. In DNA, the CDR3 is TGCAGTGCTAGACAAGCGGACCCTTACGAGCAGTACTTC.

The CDR3 spells CSATGLVFYNEQFF. CDR3 nucleotides: TGCAGTGCAACTGGACTAGTCTTCTACAATGAGCAGTTCTTC. V and J are TRBV20-1 and TRBJ2-1; 7 positions agree with TRBD2. Germline CDR1 DFQATT, CDR2 SNEGSKA (reference sequence). The V segment lost 6 bases and the J segment 3 bases; nucleotides outside the gene matches: 8. This CDR3 contains 14 residues.

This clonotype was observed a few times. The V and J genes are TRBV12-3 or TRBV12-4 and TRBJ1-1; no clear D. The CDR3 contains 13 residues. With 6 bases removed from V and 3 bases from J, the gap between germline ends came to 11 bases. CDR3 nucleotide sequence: TGTGCCAGCAGCCCTCTACGGGACACTGAAGCTTTCTTT. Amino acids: CASSPLRDTEAFF.

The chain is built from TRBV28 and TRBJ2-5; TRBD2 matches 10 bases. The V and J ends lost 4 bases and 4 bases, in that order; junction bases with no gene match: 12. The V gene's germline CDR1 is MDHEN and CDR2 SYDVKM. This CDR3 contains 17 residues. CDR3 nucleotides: TGTGCCAGCAGTTGGGAGCTAGCGGGAGAACAATCAGAGACCCAGTACTTC. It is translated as CASSWELAGEQSETQYF.

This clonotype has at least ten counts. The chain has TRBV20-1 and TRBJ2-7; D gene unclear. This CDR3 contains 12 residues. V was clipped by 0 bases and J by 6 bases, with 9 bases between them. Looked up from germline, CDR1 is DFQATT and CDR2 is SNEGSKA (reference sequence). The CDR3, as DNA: TGCAGTGCTAGAGACGTCAGTAGCGAGCAGTACGTC. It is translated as CSARDVSSEQYV.

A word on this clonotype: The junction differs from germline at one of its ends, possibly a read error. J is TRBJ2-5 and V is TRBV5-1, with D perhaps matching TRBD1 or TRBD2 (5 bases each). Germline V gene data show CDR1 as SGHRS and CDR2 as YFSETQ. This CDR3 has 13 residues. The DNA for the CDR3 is TGCGTCAGCAGCTTGGGGGACGAGGAGACCCAGTACTTC. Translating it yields CVSSLGDEETQYF.

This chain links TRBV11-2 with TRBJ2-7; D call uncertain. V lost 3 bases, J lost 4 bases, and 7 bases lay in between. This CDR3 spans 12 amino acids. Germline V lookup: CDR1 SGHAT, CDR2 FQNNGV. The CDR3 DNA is TGTGCCAGCAGCTTCACCAGTTACGAGCAGTACTTC. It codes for CASSFTSYEQYF.

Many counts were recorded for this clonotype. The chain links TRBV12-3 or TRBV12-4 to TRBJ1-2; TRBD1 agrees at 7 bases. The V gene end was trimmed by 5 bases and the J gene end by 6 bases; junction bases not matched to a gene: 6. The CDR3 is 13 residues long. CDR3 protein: CASSPDRAHGYTF. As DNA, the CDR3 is TGTGCCAGCAGTCCCGACAGGGCCCATGGCTACACCTTC.

The CDR3 nucleotides are TGCAGTGATACAGGACACACAGATACGCAGTATTTT. This encodes CSDTGHTDTQYF. This chain uses TRBV20-1 with TRBJ2-3; D might be TRBD1 (5 bases). The ends were cut back, 7 bases at V and 2 bases at J, with 10 bases in the middle. CDR3 length: 12 residues. Germline V gene data show CDR1 as DFQATT and CDR2 as SNEGSKA (reference sequence).

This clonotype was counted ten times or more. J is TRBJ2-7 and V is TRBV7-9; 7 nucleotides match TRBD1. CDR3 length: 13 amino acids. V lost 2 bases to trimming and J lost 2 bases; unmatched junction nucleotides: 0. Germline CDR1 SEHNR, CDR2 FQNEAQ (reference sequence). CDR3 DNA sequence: TGTGCCAGCAGCTTACAGGGGGCCTACGAGCAGTACGTC. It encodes CASSLQGAYEQYV.

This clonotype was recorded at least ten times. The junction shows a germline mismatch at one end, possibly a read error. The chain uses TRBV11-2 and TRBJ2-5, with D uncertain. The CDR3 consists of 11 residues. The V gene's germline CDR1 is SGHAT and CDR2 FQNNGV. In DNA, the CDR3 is TGTGCCAGCAGTTTAGTAGAGACCCAGTACTTC. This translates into CASSLVETQYF.

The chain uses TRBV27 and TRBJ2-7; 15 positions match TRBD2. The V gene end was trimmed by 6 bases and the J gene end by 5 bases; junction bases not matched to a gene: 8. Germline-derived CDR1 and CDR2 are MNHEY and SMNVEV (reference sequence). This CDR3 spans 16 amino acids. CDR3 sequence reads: CASRMWTSGRGDEQYF. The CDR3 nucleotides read TGTGCCAGCAGAATGTGGACTAGCGGGAGGGGCGACGAGCAGTACTTC.

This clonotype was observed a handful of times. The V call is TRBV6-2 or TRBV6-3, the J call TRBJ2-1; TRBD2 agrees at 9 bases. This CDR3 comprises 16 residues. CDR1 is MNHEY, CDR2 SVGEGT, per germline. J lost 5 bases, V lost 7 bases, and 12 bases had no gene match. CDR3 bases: TGTGCCAGCATCCGGAGGGGGGTAGCGGGGGACAATGAGCAGTTCTTC. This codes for CASIRRGVAGDNEQFF.